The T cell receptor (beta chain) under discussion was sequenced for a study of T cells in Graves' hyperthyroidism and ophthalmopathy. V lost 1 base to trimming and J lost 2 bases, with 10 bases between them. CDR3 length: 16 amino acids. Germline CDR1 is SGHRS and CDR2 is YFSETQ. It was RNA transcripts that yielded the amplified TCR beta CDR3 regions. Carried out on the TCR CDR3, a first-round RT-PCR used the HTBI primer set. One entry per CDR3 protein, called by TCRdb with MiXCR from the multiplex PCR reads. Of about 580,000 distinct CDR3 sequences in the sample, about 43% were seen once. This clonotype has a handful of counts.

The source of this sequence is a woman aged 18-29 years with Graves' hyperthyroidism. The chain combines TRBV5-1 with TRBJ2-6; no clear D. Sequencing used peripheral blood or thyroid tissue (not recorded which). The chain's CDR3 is CASSLTYVPGANVLTF. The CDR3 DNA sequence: TGCGCCAGCAGCTTGACGTACGTCCCTGGGGCCAACGTCCTGACTTTC.